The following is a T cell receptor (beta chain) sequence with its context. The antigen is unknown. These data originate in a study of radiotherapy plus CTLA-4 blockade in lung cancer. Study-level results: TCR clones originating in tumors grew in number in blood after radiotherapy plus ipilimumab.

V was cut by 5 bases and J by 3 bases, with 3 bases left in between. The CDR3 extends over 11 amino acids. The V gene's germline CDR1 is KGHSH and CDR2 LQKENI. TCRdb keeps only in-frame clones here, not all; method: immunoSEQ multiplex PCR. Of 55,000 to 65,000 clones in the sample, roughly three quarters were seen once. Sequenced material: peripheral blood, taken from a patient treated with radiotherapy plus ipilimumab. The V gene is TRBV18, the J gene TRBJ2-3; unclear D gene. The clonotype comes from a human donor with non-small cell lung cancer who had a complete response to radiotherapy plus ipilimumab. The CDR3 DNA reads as TGTGCCAGCTCATCTACAGATACGCAGTATTTT. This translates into CASSSTDTQYF.